This is a list of T cell receptor beta chains from one sample in a study of blood T cell repertoires in COVID-19. Measured with immunoSEQ multiplex PCR; TCRdb has only the in-frame clones, and not every one. The profile covers almost 250,000 clones, with roughly nine tenths appearing a single time and roughly 1.6% taken by the ten largest. What was sequenced was peripheral blood. The receptors were sampled from a woman aged 55-70 years who had recovered from COVID-19. Each CDR3 is given with its conserved first and last residue. Each record gives: CDR3 length, V gene, J gene, D gene, clone size, CDR3 DNA, CDR3 protein. A D gene is named only where the DNA matches it firmly. The size of a clone is reported for some rows only, either as once, few or many, or as a class for expanded clones.

>16|TRBV6-6|TRBJ1-1|.|.
TGTGCCAGCAGGCCACAGGACGGACGAATGAACACTGAAGCTTTCTTT
CASRPQDGRMNTEAFF
>14|TRBV18|TRBJ1-1|.|.
TGTGCCAGCTCACCCGGTCCCATGAACACTGAAGCTTTCTTT
CASSPGPMNTEAFF
>15|TRBV9|TRBJ1-1|.|.
TGTGCCAGCAGCTCGAACAGGGCACAGAACACTGAAGCTTTCTTT
CASSSNRAQNTEAFF
>14|TRBV27|TRBJ2-7|.|.
TGTGCCAGCAGTGCCCGGGGTTTTTACGACGAGCAGTACTTC
CASSARGFYDEQYF
>16|TRBV6-5|TRBJ2-3|.|.
TGTGCCAGCAGTTCGACCGGGCGGGGATGGGCAGATACGCAGTATTTT
CASSSTGRGWADTQYF
>16|TRBV11-3|TRBJ1-2|.|.
TGTGCCAGCAGCTTAGGGTACGGCGGGCAGGTCTATGGCTACACCTTC
CASSLGYGGQVYGYTF
>18|TRBV5-1|TRBJ2-3|TRBD2|few
TGCGCCAGCAGCCCGGCCCCGGGGCTAGCGGGGAGCACAGATACGCAGTATTTT
CASSPAPGLAGSTDTQYF
>17|TRBV3-1/TRBV3-2|TRBJ1-5|.|.
TGTGCCAGCAGCCAAGAGGGTCCCGGGTATAGCAATCAGCCCCAGCATTTT
CASSQEGPGYSNQPQHF
>13|TRBV19|TRBJ2-5|TRBD1|.
TGTGCCAGTAGTAGGGACAGCCAAGAGACCCAGTACTTC
CASSRDSQETQYF
>15|TRBV18|TRBJ2-2|.|.
TGTGCCAGCTCAAAAAGGACACCAAACACCGGGGAGCTGTTTTTT
CASSKRTPNTGELFF
>15|TRBV25-1|TRBJ1-5|.|.
TGTGCCAGCAGTGAATATGGGGGCCGGGATCAGCCCCAGCATTTT
CASSEYGGRDQPQHF
>14|TRBV6-5|TRBJ1-6|TRBD1|.
TGTGCCAGCAGCCCGACAGGGGAGGATTCACCCCTCCACTTT
CASSPTGEDSPLHF
>15|TRBV19|TRBJ1-1|TRBD1|.
TGTGCCACCGCGTTACAGGGGGCGCCGGGGACTGAAGCTTTCTTT
CATALQGAPGTEAFF
>17|TRBV27|TRBJ1-5|.|.
TGTGCCAGCAGTCCCCGCGGGGGGACCCGAGGAGTTCGGCCCCAGCATTTT
CASSPRGGTRGVRPQHF
>14|TRBV5-1|TRBJ2-7|.|.
TGCGCCAGCAGCTTGAGGGGTAGGTCCTACGAGCAGTACTTC
CASSLRGRSYEQYF
>14|TRBV6-6|TRBJ2-5|TRBD2|.
TGTGCCAGCTGCAGTAGCGGGGGGGGTGAGACCCAGTACTTC
CASCSSGGGETQYF
>15|TRBV5-6|TRBJ2-5|.|.
TGTGCCAGCAGCCCCACAGGGAGGGGTCGAGAGACCCAGTACTTC
CASSPTGRGRETQYF
>16|TRBV7-2|TRBJ1-4|TRBD1|.
TGTGCCAGCAGCTCACCTCGGGGACAGGGGGATGAAAAACTGTTTTTT
CASSSPRGQGDEKLFF
>13|TRBV25-1|TRBJ1-1|.|.
TGTGCCAGCTCACCGGGTTCCTACACTGAAGCTTTCTTT
CASSPGSYTEAFF
>18|TRBV19|TRBJ2-5|TRBD2|once
TGTGCCAGCCAGTATCGGGCGGCGGGACTAGCAGTTTATGAGACCCAGTACTTC
CASQYRAAGLAVYETQYF
>12|TRBV12-3/TRBV12-4|TRBJ2-1|.|.
TGTGCCAGCAGTTTTAGTCGCAATGAGCAGTTCTTC
CASSFSRNEQFF
>16|TRBV3-1/TRBV3-2|TRBJ1-6|.|.
TGTGCCAGCAGCCGTACTCCGGGTGGCGGTAATTCACCCCTCCACTTT
CASSRTPGGGNSPLHF
>14|TRBV18|TRBJ2-7|.|.
TGTGCCAGCTCACCACGACAGGAGAGCGACGAGCAGTACTTC
CASSPRQESDEQYF
>12|TRBV29-1|TRBJ1-5|.|.
TGCAGCGTTGAGGAGGGCAATCAGCCCCAGCATTTT
CSVEEGNQPQHF
>13|TRBV6-5|TRBJ1-1|.|.
TGTGCCAGCACGAGAGGAAGGGGTACTGAAGCTTTCTTT
CASTRGRGTEAFF
>16|TRBV3-1/TRBV3-2|TRBJ2-7|TRBD1|.
TGTGCCAGCAGCCAAATCCCATCCGGACAGGGCTACGAGCAGTACTTC
CASSQIPSGQGYEQYF
>16|TRBV5-8|TRBJ1-4|.|.
TGTGCCAGCAGCTTGGGTTTACAGTCACCTAATGAAAAACTGTTTTTT
CASSLGLQSPNEKLFF
>13|TRBV5-1|TRBJ2-3|TRBD1|.
TGCGCCAGCAGCCCCGAGACAGGGGATACGCAGTATTTT
CASSPETGDTQYF
>16|TRBV6-6|TRBJ1-4|.|.
TGTGCCAGCCGAAGGTCAGCGAGCCTTGCTAATGAAAAACTGTTTTTT
CASRRSASLANEKLFF
>16|TRBV19|TRBJ2-5|TRBD2|.
TGTGCCAGTAGTATAGAGGCTAGCGGGGGGCTTAAGACCCAGTACTTC
CASSIEASGGLKTQYF
>13|TRBV27|TRBJ1-2|.|.
TGTGCCAGCAGTTTGAGGCGTAGCTATGGCTACACCTTC
CASSLRRSYGYTF
>14|TRBV6-4|TRBJ1-1|.|.
TGTGCCAGCAGCCTCGGAGGGGCGGGGACTGAAGCTTTCTTT
CASSLGGAGTEAFF
>12|TRBV12-3/TRBV12-4|TRBJ1-2|.|.
TGTGCCAGCAGTAGAAGAGTCCATGGCTACACCTTC
CASSRRVHGYTF